Included here is one T cell receptor beta chain sequence, with context. The sample is drawn from a study of control samples from healthy donors and cancer patients. Clones were sequenced by immunoSEQ multiplex PCR, and TCRdb holds only the in-frame ones, with some missing. Of tens of thousands of clones in the sample, approximately 84% were seen once. Between the trimmed V and J ends, which lost 4 bases and 0 bases, there was a span of 16 bases. The germline V gene has CDR1 KGHSH and CDR2 LQKENI. This CDR3 has 17 residues. The chain carries TRBV18 and TRBJ2-4; possibly TRBD2 for D (6 bases). The clonotype was recovered from a man in his 70s with lung cancer. Material: PBMCs. CDR3 sequence (DNA): TGTGCCAGCTCACGGACCGGGAGCGGCGTAGCCAAAAACATTCAGTACTTC. This encodes CASSRTGSGVAKNIQYF.